This T cell receptor beta chain was recovered during a study of blood T cell repertoires in COVID-19. Data came from immunoSEQ multiplex PCR; TCRdb stores just in-frame clones and leaves some out. The sample yields about 260,000 clones, more than 90% seen once. Germline V gives CDR1 LGHNA, CDR2 YSLEER. The length of the CDR3 is 17 residues. V lost 4 bases and J lost 4; bases outside the gene matches: 6. The source of this sequence is a person aged 18-35 years with COVID-19, enrolled during active disease. Sequencing was performed on peripheral blood. The chain has TRBV4-3 and TRBJ2-2; TRBD2 matches at 13 bases. The CDR3 DNA is TGCGCCAGCAGCCCAGGGACTAGCGGGGCTCTCACCGGGGAGCTGTTTTTT. Translation: CASSPGTSGALTGELFF.